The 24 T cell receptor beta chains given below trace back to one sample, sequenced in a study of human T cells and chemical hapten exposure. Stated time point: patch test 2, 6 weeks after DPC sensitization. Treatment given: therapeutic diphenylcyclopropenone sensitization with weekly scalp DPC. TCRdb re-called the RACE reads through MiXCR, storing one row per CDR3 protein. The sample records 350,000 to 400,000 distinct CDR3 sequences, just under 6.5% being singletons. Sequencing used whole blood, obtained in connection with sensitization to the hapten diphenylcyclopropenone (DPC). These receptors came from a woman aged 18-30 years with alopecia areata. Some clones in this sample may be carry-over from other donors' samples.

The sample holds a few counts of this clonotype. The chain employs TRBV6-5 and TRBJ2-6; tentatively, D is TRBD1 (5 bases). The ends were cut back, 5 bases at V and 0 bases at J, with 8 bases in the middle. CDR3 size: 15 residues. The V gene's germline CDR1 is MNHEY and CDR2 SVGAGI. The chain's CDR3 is CASSRQSSGANVLTF. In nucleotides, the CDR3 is TGTGCCAGCAGTCGACAGAGCTCTGGGGCCAACGTCCTGACTTTC.

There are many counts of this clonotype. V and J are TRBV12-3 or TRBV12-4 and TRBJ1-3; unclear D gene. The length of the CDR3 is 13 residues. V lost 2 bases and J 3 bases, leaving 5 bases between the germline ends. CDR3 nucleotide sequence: TGTGCCAGCAGTTTATATGGTGGAAACACCATATATTTT. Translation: CASSLYGGNTIYF.

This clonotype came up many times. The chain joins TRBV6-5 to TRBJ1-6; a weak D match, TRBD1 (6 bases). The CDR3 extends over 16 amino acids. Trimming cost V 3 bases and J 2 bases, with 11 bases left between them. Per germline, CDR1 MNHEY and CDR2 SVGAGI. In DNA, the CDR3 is TGTGCCAGCAGTTATCTCAGGGGAACCTATAATTCACCCCTCCACTTT. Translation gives CASSYLRGTYNSPLHF.

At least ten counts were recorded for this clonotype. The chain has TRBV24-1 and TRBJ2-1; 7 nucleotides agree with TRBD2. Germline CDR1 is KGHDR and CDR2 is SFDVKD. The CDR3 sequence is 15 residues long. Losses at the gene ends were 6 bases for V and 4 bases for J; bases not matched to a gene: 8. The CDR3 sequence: CATSSTWGGYNEQFF. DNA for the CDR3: TGTGCCACCAGTTCCACCTGGGGGGGGTACAATGAGCAGTTCTTC.

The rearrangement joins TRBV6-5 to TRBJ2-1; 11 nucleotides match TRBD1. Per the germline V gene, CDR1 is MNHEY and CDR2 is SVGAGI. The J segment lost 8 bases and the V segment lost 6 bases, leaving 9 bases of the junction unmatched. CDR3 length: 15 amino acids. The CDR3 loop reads CASSPGQGEGDEQFF. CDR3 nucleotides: TGTGCCAGCAGCCCGGGACAGGGGGAGGGCGATGAGCAGTTCTTC.

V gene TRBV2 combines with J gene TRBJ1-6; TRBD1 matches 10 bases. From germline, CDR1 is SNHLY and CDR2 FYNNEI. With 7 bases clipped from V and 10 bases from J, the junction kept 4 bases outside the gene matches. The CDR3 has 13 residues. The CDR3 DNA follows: TGTGCCAGCAACGGACAGGGGGGATCACCCCTCCACTTT. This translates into CASNGQGGSPLHF.

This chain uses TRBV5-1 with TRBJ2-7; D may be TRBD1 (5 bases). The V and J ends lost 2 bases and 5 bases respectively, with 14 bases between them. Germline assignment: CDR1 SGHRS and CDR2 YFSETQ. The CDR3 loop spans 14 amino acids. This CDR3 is CASSFTLGRDEQYF. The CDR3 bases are TGCGCCAGCAGCTTCACCCTCGGCAGGGACGAGCAGTACTTC.

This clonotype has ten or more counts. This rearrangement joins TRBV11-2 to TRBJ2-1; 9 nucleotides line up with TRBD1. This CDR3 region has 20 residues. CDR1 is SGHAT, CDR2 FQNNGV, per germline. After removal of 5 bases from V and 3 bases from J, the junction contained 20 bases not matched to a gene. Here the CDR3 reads CASSPNRRDRALAFYNEQFF. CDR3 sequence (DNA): TGTGCCAGCAGCCCCAACCGACGGGACAGGGCCCTCGCGTTCTACAATGAGCAGTTCTTC.

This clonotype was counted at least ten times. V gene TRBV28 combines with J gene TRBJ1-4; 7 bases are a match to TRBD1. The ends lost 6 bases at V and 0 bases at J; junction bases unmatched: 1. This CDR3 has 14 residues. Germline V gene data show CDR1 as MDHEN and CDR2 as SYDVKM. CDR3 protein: CASRGTATNEKLFF. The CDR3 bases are TGTGCCAGCAGAGGGACAGCAACTAATGAAAAACTGTTTTTT.

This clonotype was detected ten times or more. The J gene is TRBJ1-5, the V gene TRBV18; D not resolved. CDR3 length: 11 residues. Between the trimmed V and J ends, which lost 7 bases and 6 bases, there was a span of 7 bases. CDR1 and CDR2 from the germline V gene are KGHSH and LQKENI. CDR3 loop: CASYPRQPQHF. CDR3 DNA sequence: TGTGCCAGCTATCCACGTCAGCCCCAGCATTTT.

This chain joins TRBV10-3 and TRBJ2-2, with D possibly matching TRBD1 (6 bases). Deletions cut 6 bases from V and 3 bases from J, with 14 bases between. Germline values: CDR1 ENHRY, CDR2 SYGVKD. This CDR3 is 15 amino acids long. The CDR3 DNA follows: TGTGCCATCAGCCTTTCAGGGGCGGACACCGGGGAGCTGTTTTTT. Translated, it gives CAISLSGADTGELFF.

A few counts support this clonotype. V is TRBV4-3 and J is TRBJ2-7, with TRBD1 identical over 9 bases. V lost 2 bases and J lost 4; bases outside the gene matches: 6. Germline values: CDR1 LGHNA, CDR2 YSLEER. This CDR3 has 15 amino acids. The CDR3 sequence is CASSQFRGQGYEQYF. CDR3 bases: TGCGCCAGCAGCCAATTCCGGGGACAGGGTTACGAGCAGTACTTC.

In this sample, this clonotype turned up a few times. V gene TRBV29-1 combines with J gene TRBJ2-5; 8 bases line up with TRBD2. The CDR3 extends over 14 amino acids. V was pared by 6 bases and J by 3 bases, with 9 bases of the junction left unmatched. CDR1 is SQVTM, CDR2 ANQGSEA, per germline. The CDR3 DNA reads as TGCAGCGTCATACAGGGCGGGGGGAAAGAGACCCAGTACTTC. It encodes CSVIQGGGKETQYF.

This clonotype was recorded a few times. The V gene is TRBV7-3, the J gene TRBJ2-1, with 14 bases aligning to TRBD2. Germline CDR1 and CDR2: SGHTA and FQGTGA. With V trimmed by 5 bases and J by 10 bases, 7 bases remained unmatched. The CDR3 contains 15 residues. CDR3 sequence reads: CASSPGLAGAEEQFF. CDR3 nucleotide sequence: TGTGCCAGCAGCCCGGGACTAGCGGGGGCTGAGGAGCAGTTCTTC.

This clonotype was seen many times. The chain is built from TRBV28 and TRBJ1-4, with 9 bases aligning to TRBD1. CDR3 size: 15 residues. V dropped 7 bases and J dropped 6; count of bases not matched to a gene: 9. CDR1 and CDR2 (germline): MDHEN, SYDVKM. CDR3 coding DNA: TGTGCCAGCAACCCACCGGGACAGGGAGATGAAAAACTGTTTTTT. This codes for CASNPPGQGDEKLFF.

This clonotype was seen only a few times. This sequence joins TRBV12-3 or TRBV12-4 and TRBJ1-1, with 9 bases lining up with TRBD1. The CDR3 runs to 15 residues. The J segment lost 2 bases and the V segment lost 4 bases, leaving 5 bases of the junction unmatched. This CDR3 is CASSSRDRVNTEAFF. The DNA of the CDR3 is TGTGCCAGCAGTTCAAGGGACAGGGTCAACACTGAAGCTTTCTTT.

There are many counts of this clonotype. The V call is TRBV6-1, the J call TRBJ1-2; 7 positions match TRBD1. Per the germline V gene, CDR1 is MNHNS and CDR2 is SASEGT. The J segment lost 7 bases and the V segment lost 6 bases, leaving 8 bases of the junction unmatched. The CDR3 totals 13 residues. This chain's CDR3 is CASSPRGGFGYTF. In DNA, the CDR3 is TGTGCCAGCAGCCCGCGAGGGGGCTTTGGCTACACCTTC.

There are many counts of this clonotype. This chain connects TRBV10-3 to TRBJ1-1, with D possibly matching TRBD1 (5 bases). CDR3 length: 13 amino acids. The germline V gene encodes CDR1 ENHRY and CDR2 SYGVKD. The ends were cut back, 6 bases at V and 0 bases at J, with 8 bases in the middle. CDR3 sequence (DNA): TGTGCCATCAGCAGGGCGATGAACACTGAAGCTTTCTTT. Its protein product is CAISRAMNTEAFF.

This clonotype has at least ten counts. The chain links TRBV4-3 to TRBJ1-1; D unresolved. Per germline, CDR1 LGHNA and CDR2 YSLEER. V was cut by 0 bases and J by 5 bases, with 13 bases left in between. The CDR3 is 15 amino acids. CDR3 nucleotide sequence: TGCGCCAGCAGCCAAGATTTGACGGAGAAGACTGAAGCTTTCTTT. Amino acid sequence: CASSQDLTEKTEAFF.

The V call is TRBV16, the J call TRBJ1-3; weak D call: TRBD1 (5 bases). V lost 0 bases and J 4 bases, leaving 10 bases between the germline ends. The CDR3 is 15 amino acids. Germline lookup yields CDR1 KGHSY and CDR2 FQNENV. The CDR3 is CASSQSGTPGNTIYF. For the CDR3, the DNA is TGTGCCAGCAGCCAATCGGGGACCCCAGGAAACACCATATATTTT.

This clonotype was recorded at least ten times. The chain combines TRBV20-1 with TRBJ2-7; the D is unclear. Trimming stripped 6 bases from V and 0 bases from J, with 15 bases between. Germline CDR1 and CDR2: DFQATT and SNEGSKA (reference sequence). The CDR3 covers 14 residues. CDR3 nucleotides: TGCAGTGCCCCAGAGCCTGAGGCCTCCTACGAGCAGTACTTC. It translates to CSAPEPEASYEQYF.

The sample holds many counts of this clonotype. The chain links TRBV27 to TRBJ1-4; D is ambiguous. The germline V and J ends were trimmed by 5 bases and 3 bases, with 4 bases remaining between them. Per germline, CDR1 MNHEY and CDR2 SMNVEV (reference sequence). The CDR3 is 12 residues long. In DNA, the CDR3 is TGTGCCAGCAGTCCTTCTAATGAAAAACTGTTTTTT. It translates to CASSPSNEKLFF.

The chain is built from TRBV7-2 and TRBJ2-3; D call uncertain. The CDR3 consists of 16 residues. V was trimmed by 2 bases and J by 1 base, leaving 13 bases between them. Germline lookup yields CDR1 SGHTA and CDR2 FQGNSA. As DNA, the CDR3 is TGTGCCAGCAGCTTACAATTCCCGCCCGGCACAGATACGCAGTATTTT. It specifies CASSLQFPPGTDTQYF.

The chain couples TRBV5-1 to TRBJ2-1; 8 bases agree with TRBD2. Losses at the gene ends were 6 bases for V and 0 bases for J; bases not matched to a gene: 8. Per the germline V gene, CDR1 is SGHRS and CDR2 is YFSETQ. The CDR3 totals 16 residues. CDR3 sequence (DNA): TGCGCCAGCAACCCTTTAGCGGGGAGCTCCTACAATGAGCAGTTCTTC. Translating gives CASNPLAGSSYNEQFF.